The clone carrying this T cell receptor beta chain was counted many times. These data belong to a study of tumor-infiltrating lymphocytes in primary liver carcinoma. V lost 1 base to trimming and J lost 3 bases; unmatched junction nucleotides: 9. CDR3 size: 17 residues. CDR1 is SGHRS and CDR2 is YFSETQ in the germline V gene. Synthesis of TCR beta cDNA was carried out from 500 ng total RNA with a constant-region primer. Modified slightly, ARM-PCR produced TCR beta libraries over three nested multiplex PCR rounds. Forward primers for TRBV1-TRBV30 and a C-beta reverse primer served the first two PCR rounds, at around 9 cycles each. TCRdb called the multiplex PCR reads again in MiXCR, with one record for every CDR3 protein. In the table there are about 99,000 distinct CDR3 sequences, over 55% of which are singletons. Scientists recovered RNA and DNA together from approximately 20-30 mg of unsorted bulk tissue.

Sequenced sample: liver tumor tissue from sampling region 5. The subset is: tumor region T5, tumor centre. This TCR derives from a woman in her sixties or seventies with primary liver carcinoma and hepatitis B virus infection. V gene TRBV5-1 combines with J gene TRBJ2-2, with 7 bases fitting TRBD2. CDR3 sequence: CASSLLLAERDTGELFF. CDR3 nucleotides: TGCGCCAGCAGCTTGCTTCTAGCGGAGAGGGACACCGGGGAGCTGTTTTTT. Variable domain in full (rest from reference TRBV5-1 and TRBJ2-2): KAGVTQTPRYLIKTRGQQVTLSCSPISGHRSVSWYQQTPGQGLQFLFEYFSETQRNKGNFPGRFSGRQFSNSRSEMNVSTLELGDSALYLCASSLLLAERDTGELFFGEGSRLTVL.